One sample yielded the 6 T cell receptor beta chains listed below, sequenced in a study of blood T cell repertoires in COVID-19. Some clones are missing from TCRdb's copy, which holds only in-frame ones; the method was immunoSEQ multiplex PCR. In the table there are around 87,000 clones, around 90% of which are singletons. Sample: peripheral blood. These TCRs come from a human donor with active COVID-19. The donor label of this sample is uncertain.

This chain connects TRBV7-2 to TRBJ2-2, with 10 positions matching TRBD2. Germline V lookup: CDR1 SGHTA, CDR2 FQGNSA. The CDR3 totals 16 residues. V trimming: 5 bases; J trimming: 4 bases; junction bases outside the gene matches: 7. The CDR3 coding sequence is TGTGCCAGCAGCCACCGTAGCGGGGGGACCACCGGGGAGCTGTTTTTT. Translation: CASSHRSGGTTGELFF.

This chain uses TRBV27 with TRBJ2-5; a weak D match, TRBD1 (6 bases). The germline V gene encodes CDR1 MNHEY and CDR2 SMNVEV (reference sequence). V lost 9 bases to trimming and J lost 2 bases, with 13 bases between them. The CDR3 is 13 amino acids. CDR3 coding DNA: TGTGCCAGACTGGGACACCCTCAAGAGACCCAGTACTTC. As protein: CARLGHPQETQYF.

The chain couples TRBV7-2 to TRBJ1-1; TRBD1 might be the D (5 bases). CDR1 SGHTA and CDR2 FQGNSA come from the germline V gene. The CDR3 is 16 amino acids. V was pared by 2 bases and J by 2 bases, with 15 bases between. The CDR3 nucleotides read TGTGCCAGCAGCTTACAGGGCGGGGGGATCAACACTGAAGCTTTCTTT. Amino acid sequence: CASSLQGGGINTEAFF.

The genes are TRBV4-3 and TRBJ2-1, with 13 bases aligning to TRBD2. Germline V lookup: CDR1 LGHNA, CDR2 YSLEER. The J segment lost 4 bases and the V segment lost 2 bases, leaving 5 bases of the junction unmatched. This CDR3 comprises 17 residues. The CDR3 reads CASSQRTSGGEYNEQFF. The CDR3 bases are TGCGCCAGCAGCCAAAGGACTAGCGGGGGAGAATACAATGAGCAGTTCTTC.

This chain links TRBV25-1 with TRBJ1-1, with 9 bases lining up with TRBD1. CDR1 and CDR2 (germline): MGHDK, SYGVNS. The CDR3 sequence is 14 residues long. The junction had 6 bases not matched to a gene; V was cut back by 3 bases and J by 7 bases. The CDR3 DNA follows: TGTGCCAGCAGTGAGTTTGGACAGGGGAGTGAAGCTTTCTTT. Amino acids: CASSEFGQGSEAFF. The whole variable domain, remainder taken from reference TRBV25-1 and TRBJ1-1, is EADIYQTPRYLVIGTGKKITLECSQTMGHDKMYWYQQDPGMELHLIHYSYGVNSTEKGDLSSESTVSRIRTEHFPLTLESARPSHTSQYLCASSEFGQGSEAFFGQGTRLTVV.

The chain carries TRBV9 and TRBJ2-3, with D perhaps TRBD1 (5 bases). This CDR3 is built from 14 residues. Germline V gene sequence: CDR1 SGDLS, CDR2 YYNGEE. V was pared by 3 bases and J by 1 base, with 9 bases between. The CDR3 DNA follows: TGTGCCAGCAGCGACGACAGCCGCACAGATACGCAGTATTTT. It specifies CASSDDSRTDTQYF. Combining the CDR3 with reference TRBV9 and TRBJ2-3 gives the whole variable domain DSGVTQTPKHLITATGQRVTLRCSPRSGDLSVYWYQQSLDQGLQFLIQYYNGEERAKGNILERFSAQQFPDLHSELNLSSLELGDSALYFCASSDDSRTDTQYFGPGTRLTVL.